What follows describes a single T cell receptor beta chain. This specimen belongs to a study of blood T cell repertoires in COVID-19. Study as a whole: Some COVID-19 samples were acute and others convalescent; all came from the United States, Italy and Spain. In each case, the material was cDNA or gDNA derived from T cells, B-cell-depleted T cells, or PBMCs.

Germline V gene sequence: CDR1 SGHRS, CDR2 YFSETQ. The ends were cut back, 4 bases at V and 7 bases at J, with 9 bases in the middle. This CDR3 region has 12 residues. Original data processing: Counts of nucleated cells, estimated from reference gene primer amplification, were obtained. The data were produced by immunoSEQ multiplex PCR, yet TCRdb's version contains in-frame clones alone and is incomplete. That table furnishes V, J and clone size, whereas the DNA furnished D and trimming. The table has some 100,000 clones, about 80% seen once. The receptor was derived from a human donor in a cohort sampled during active COVID-19. Sequencing was carried out using peripheral blood. The V and J genes are TRBV5-1 and TRBJ2-1; D gene ambiguous. CDR3 protein: CASSDQRNEQFF. The DNA for the CDR3 is TGCGCCAGCAGCGACCAGCGAAATGAGCAGTTCTTC.